This T cell receptor (beta chain) is drawn from a study of molecular identifiers for immune sequencing clone quantification. About this clonotype: Its matching antigen is unknown.

Previously described methods and listed TCR primers produced bulk TCR libraries. In TCRdb, the PCR reads were re-called with MiXCR into one record per CDR3 protein. Altogether about 640,000 distinct CDR3 sequences are present, about 20% being singletons, with the ten largest covering approximately 0.9%. Unmatched junction bases numbered 7, after V lost 4 bases and J lost 4 bases. CDR3 size: 15 residues. Germline V gives CDR1 DFQATT, CDR2 SNEGSKA (reference sequence). Broader study findings: Reportedly, one cell's Jurkat TCR RNA was detected within 1,100,000 naive CD8 cells. Naive cells had under 1% of molecules in clones above 20 RNA copies, effectors over 99%.

A CD8+CD4-CCR7+CD45RA+ phenotype served as the sorting definition for naive CD8 T cells. The receptor comes from a human donor in good health. Some libraries in this study had Jurkat cell RNA spiked in. The rearrangement uses TRBV20-1 and TRBJ2-2; 9 positions match TRBD2. Input material: naive CD8+ T cells from blood, with Jurkat cell RNA spiked in. The subset denotes: FACS-sorted CD8+CD4-CCR7+CD45RA+ naive T cells. The CDR3 sequence: CSATERGDLTGELFF. CDR3 coding DNA: TGCAGTGCTACTGAGCGGGGGGACCTCACCGGGGAGCTGTTTTTT.